This entry lists 28 T cell receptor beta chains sequenced from one sample in a study of PD-1 blockade in classical Hodgkin lymphoma. Every patient experienced relapse after autologous stem cell transplantation, and brentuximab vedotin exposure varied. Only in-frame clones appear in the TCRdb table, and some are missing; sequencing was by immunoSEQ multiplex PCR. The sample includes more than 10,000 clones, 80% to 85% seen only once; the top ten take around 25%. The sequenced sample was peripheral blood mononuclear cells (PBMCs), obtained at baseline. The receptor source for this set is a human donor with classical Hodgkin lymphoma.

The chain carries TRBV5-6 and TRBJ2-1, with TRBD1 matching 8 bases. Germline CDR1 and CDR2: SGHDT and YYEEEE. CDR3 length: 13 amino acids. V shed 5 bases and J 7 bases; nucleotides not matched to a gene: 5. CDR3 amino acids: CASRWTGRNEQFF. In DNA form, the CDR3 reads TGTGCCAGCAGATGGACAGGGCGAAATGAGCAGTTCTTC. The complete variable domain, with remaining parts taken from reference TRBV5-6 and TRBJ2-1, reads DAGVTQSPTHLIKTRGQQVTLRCSPKSGHDTVSWYQQALGQGPQFIFQYYEEEERQRGNFPDRFSGHQFPNYSSELNVNALLLGDSALYLCASRWTGRNEQFFGPGTRLTVL.

The V and J genes are TRBV6-5 and TRBJ1-1, with unresolved D. The germline V and J ends were trimmed by 2 bases and 1 base, with 8 bases remaining between them. In germline, CDR1 is MNHEY, CDR2 SVGAGI. This CDR3 has 14 amino acids. CDR3 amino acids: CASSYRRRNTEAFF. The CDR3 DNA reads TGTGCCAGCAGTTACCGGCGGCGGAACACTGAAGCTTTCTTT.

This chain uses TRBV6-4 with TRBJ2-5; 10 bases are shared with TRBD2. The trim removed 6 bases at V and 5 bases at J, leaving 9 bases unmatched. CDR3 length: 15 amino acids. The germline V gene encodes CDR1 MRHNA and CDR2 SNTAGT. CDR3 nucleotide sequence: TGTGCCAGCAGCCTCAGCGGGAGGGCCACGGAGACCCAGTACTTC. This gives the protein CASSLSGRATETQYF.

A word on this clone: Other DNA sequences within the sample encode an identical CDR3. The chain links TRBV5-1 to TRBJ2-7, with TRBD2 identical over 14 bases. V dropped 4 bases and J dropped 2; count of bases not matched to a gene: 2. From germline, CDR1 is SGHRS and CDR2 YFSETQ. The CDR3 runs 15 residues. As DNA, the CDR3 is TGCGCCAGCAGCCCGGGACTAGCGGGAGCCTACGAGCAGTACTTC. Protein sequence: CASSPGLAGAYEQYF. Drawing the rest from reference TRBV5-1 and TRBJ2-7, the complete variable domain is KAGVTQTPRYLIKTRGQQVTLSCSPISGHRSVSWYQQTPGQGLQFLFEYFSETQRNKGNFPGRFSGRQFSNSRSEMNVSTLELGDSALYLCASSPGLAGAYEQYFGPGTRLTVT.

This chain links TRBV6-1 with TRBJ2-3; 7 nucleotides match TRBD1. Germline CDR1 and CDR2: MNHNS and SASEGT. The CDR3 is 14 amino acids. J gave up 3 bases and V 1 base, and 1 base lay outside the gene matches. The CDR3 protein is CASSEGRGTDTQYF. The CDR3 nucleotides read TGTGCCAGCAGTGAAGGCAGGGGGACAGATACGCAGTATTTT.

The J gene is TRBJ2-7, the V gene TRBV28; TRBD2 might be the D (5 bases). The germline gives CDR1 MDHEN, CDR2 SYDVKM. Trimming shortened V by 7 bases and J by 0 bases, and 10 bases separated the two germline ends. The CDR3 is 13 residues long. The chain's CDR3 is CASKGVASYEQYF. CDR3 DNA sequence: TGTGCCAGCAAGGGAGTTGCCTCCTACGAGCAGTACTTC.

The V and J genes are TRBV10-1 and TRBJ2-2; no firm D call. Germline V CDR1 and CDR2: WNHNN, SYGVQD (reference sequence). The CDR3 runs 17 residues. V was trimmed by 3 bases and J by 3 bases, leaving 17 bases between them. CDR3 sequence: CASSEVGLLGDTGELFF. CDR3 coding DNA: TGCGCCAGCAGTGAAGTAGGGCTGCTTGGCGACACCGGGGAGCTGTTTTTT.

This clone was found once. CDR3 loop: CASSDRGAYEQYF. The CDR3 DNA sequence: TGTGCCAGCAGTGACAGGGGAGCCTACGAGCAGTACTTC. The chain couples TRBV25-1 to TRBJ2-7; TRBD1 is a possible D gene (6 bases). This CDR3 spans 13 amino acids. Germline CDR1 is MGHDK and CDR2 is SYGVNS. V was shortened by 3 bases and J by 2 bases, with 8 bases between the two germline ends.

The gene calls are TRBV5-4 and TRBJ2-7; 9 nucleotides agree with TRBD2. This CDR3 region has 17 residues. Per the germline V gene, CDR1 is SGHNT and CDR2 is YYREEE (reference sequence). V was pared by 4 bases and J by 1 base, with 12 bases of the junction left unmatched. CDR3 residues: CASSPRDGLAGSYEQYF. As DNA, the CDR3 is TGTGCCAGCAGCCCCCGGGATGGGCTAGCGGGATCCTACGAGCAGTACTTC.

This rearrangement joins TRBV28 to TRBJ2-3; 11 positions agree with TRBD2. Germline CDR1 and CDR2: MDHEN and SYDVKM. V was clipped by 5 bases and J by 3 bases; unmatched bases: 4. This CDR3 has 15 residues. This CDR3 reads CASSRTSGFTDTQYF. For the CDR3, the DNA is TGTGCCAGCAGTCGGACTAGCGGGTTTACAGATACGCAGTATTTT.

V is TRBV5-1 and J is TRBJ1-1, with 8 bases lining up with TRBD1. The germline V gene has CDR1 SGHRS and CDR2 YFSETQ. J gave up 5 bases and V 2 bases, and 11 bases lay outside the gene matches. The CDR3 has 16 residues. CDR3: CASSLGQGTLITEAFF. The CDR3 DNA reads TGCGCCAGCAGCTTAGGACAGGGAACCCTGATTACTGAAGCTTTCTTT.

V and J are TRBV15 and TRBJ1-5, with D perhaps TRBD1 (6 bases). The germline V gene has CDR1 LNHNV and CDR2 YYDKDF (reference sequence). This CDR3 contains 16 residues. Trimming left V 3 bases short and J 3 bases short, with 15 bases between. CDR3 DNA: TGTGCCACCAGCAGTCTGGGGCAGGGGCTCAATCAGCCCCAGCATTTT. Its protein is CATSSLGQGLNQPQHF.

The chain links TRBV27 to TRBJ2-7; D tentatively fits TRBD1 or TRBD2 (5 bases each). From germline, CDR1 is MNHEY and CDR2 SMNVEV (reference sequence). V lost 3 bases to trimming and J lost 6 bases, with 15 bases between them. This CDR3 has 14 residues. The CDR3 loop is CASSLGTEFSEQYF. The CDR3 DNA sequence: TGTGCCAGCAGTTTGGGGACCGAGTTTTCCGAGCAGTACTTC.

This chain links TRBV21-1 with TRBJ1-1. TRBV21-1 is a pseudogene segment. This CDR3 region has 12 residues. CDR3 region: CASFVRNCEAFF. The CDR3 nucleotides read TGTGCCAGCTTCGTTCGTAATTGTGAAGCTTTCTTT.

CDR3 in DNA: TGTGCCATCAGTCCGGAGGACAGGGTCAATGAGCAGTTCTTC. This encodes CAISPEDRVNEQFF. The chain has TRBV10-3 and TRBJ2-1; TRBD1 matches at 8 bases. Trimming removed 5 bases from V and 6 bases from J; junction bases left unmatched: 6. The CDR3 extends over 14 amino acids. Germline-derived CDR1 and CDR2 are ENHRY and SYGVKD.

The chain joins TRBV13 to TRBJ1-4, with 8 bases that match TRBD1. The CDR3 spans 14 residues. In germline, CDR1 is PRHDT, CDR2 FYEKMQ (reference sequence). The V segment lost 5 bases and the J segment 4 bases; nucleotides outside the gene matches: 3. This chain's CDR3 is CASSIGQGNEKLFF. Written as DNA, the CDR3 is TGTGCCAGCAGCATCGGACAGGGTAATGAAAAACTGTTTTTT.

This chain connects TRBV6-4 to TRBJ2-3; D not resolved. Trimming removed 2 bases from V and 4 bases from J, with 10 bases in between. The CDR3 is made up of 14 amino acids. Germline CDR1 is MRHNA and CDR2 is SNTAGT. The chain's CDR3 is CASSDEGFADTQYF. The CDR3 DNA reads TGTGCCAGCAGTGACGAAGGGTTTGCAGATACGCAGTATTTT.

The chain couples TRBV18 to TRBJ2-7; TRBD2 agrees at 10 bases. J lost 2 bases, V lost 2 bases, and 6 bases had no gene match. The CDR3 loop spans 16 amino acids. CDR1 is KGHSH, CDR2 LQKENI, per germline. The DNA for the CDR3 is TGTGCCAGCTCACCAGCATCTAGCGGGAGTACCTACGAGCAGTACTTC. This encodes CASSPASSGSTYEQYF.

This chain links TRBV2 with TRBJ2-7, with 10 bases that match TRBD2. CDR3 length equals 16 residues. V dropped 4 bases and J dropped 5; count of bases not matched to a gene: 11. Per the germline V gene, CDR1 is SNHLY and CDR2 is FYNNEI. The CDR3 nucleotides read TGTGCCAGCAGTGGCTTAGCTAGCGGGAGTATCCACGAGCAGTACTTC. Residues: CASSGLASGSIHEQYF.

The chain couples TRBV5-1 to TRBJ2-5; D is undetermined. Per germline, CDR1 SGHRS and CDR2 YFSETQ. The CDR3 has 14 residues. V was pared by 0 bases and J by 5 bases, with 11 bases between. CDR3 nucleotide sequence: TGCGCCAGCAGCTTGGATGCCCCATGGGAGACCCAGTACTTC. Protein sequence: CASSLDAPWETQYF. The full variable domain, completed using reference TRBV5-1 and TRBJ2-5, is KAGVTQTPRYLIKTRGQQVTLSCSPISGHRSVSWYQQTPGQGLQFLFEYFSETQRNKGNFPGRFSGRQFSNSRSEMNVSTLELGDSALYLCASSLDAPWETQYFGPGTRLLVL.

The chain couples TRBV6-1 to TRBJ2-1, with D possibly called TRBD1 or TRBD2 (6 bases each). The germline CDR1 and CDR2 sequences are MNHNS and SASEGT. V was cut by 0 bases and J by 5 bases, with 17 bases left in between. The CDR3 contains 17 residues. For the CDR3, the DNA is TGTGCCAGCAGTGAAGCCTTCTTCGGAGGGGGACACAATGAGCAGTTCTTC. It specifies CASSEAFFGGGHNEQFF.

This clone appeared once. The CDR3 DNA is TGTGCCAGCAGCTTGAGGACAGGGGCCGGGGAGCTGTTTTTT. This translates into CASSLRTGAGELFF. The V gene is TRBV5-8, the J gene TRBJ2-2; 9 bases align to TRBD1. Germline trimming cut 1 base from V and 6 bases from J; bases unmatched to any gene: 1. The CDR3 has 14 residues. Germline V gene lookup returns CDR1 SGHTS and CDR2 YDEGEE. Based on the CDR3 plus reference TRBV5-8 and TRBJ2-2, the full variable domain is EAGVTQSPTHLIKTRGQQATLRCSPISGHTSVYWYQQALGLGLQFLLWYDEGEERNRGNFPPRFSGRQFPNYSSELNVNALELEDSALYLCASSLRTGAGELFFGEGSRLTVL.

A single count supports this clone. The rearrangement joins TRBV5-4 to TRBJ2-5; D possibly matches TRBD1 or TRBD2 (5 bases each). The J call is doubtful: the DNA matches TRBJ2-7 better. CDR3 length: 18 residues. Germline-derived CDR1 and CDR2 are SGHNT and YYREEE (reference sequence). The CDR3 loop is CASSSPGPPRMVPSEQYF. As DNA, the CDR3 is TGTGCCAGCAGCTCTCCGGGACCTCCGAGGATGGTCCCTAGCGAGCAGTACTTC.

The V and J genes are TRBV5-6 and TRBJ2-5, with D possibly TRBD2 on 5 matching bases. CDR3 length equals 15 residues. Trimming pared 6 bases from V and 0 bases from J, leaving 15 bases between. From germline, CDR1 is SGHDT and CDR2 YYEEEE. The DNA for the CDR3 is TGTGCCAGCACCCCCCGGAGGTTAAACCAAGAGACCCAGTACTTC. It yields the protein CASTPRRLNQETQYF.

The sample holds a few counts of this clone. The V call is TRBV6-1, the J call TRBJ1-1; D gene ambiguous. Germline-derived CDR1 and CDR2 are MNHNS and SASEGT. The V end lost 4 bases, the J end lost 2 bases, and 8 bases lay between the germline ends. This CDR3 is built from 13 residues. Here the CDR3 DNA reads TGTGCCAGCAGTGTGGAGATAAACACTGAAGCTTTCTTT. Protein sequence: CASSVEINTEAFF.

V is TRBV19 and J is TRBJ1-1; D unresolved. CDR1 and CDR2 from the germline V gene are LNHDA and SQIVND (reference sequence). Trimming took off 0 bases at V and 4 bases at J, with 9 bases between the two ends. The CDR3 extends over 14 amino acids. The CDR3 sequence: CASSIDGARTEAFF. In DNA, the CDR3 is TGTGCCAGTAGTATAGATGGCGCTCGCACTGAAGCTTTCTTT. Drawing the rest from reference TRBV19 and TRBJ1-1, the complete variable domain is DGGITQSPKYLFRKEGQNVTLSCEQNLNHDAMYWYRQDPGQGLRLIYYSQIVNDFQKGDIAEGYSVSREKKESFPLTVTSAQKNPTAFYLCASSIDGARTEAFFGQGTRLTVV.

The chain has TRBV5-1 and TRBJ2-1; 9 bases line up with TRBD1. V trimming: 2 bases; J trimming: 10 bases; junction bases outside the gene matches: 10. The V gene's germline CDR1 is SGHRS and CDR2 YFSETQ. The CDR3 is made up of 15 amino acids. The CDR3 loop is CASSFDTGGFGEQFF. DNA of the CDR3: TGCGCCAGCAGCTTTGACACAGGGGGCTTTGGGGAGCAGTTCTTC.

The chain employs TRBV7-9 and TRBJ1-4, with D uncertain. The CDR3 loop spans 14 amino acids. Trimming removed 6 bases from V and 8 bases from J, with 16 bases in between. Germline V gene data show CDR1 as SEHNR and CDR2 as FQNEAQ (reference sequence). DNA of the CDR3: TGTGCCAGCAGTTTCGGCCCAACCAGCGAAAAACTGTTTTTT. It specifies CASSFGPTSEKLFF.